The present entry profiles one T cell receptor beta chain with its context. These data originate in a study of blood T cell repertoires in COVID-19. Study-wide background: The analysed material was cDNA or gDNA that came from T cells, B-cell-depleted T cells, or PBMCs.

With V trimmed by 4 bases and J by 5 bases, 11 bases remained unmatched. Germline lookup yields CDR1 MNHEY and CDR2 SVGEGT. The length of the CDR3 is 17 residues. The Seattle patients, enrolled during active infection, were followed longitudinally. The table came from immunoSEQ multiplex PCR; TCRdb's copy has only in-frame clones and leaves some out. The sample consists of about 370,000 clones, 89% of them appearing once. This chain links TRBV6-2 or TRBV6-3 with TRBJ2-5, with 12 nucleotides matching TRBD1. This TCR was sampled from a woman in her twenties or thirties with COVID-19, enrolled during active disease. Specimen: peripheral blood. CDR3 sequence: CASSWGGQGAQSETQYF. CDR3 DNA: TGTGCCAGCAGTTGGGGGGGACAGGGGGCGCAATCGGAGACCCAGTACTTC.